This record concerns one TCR beta chain sequence. The target antigen is unknown. These data are taken from a study of cytomegalovirus exposure and HLA in healthy donors. On the study more broadly: One earlier analysis, a look at roughly 170 million T cells, found some 110 million unique TCR beta sequences. Findings of the study overall: Follow-up analysis later connected one missense variant in DCLRE1C with trimming of TCR beta V- and J-genes. CMV antigen specificity was confirmed in vitro for a few CMV-associated chains.

Trimming cost V 7 bases and J 0 bases, with 8 bases left between them. Germline V CDR1 and CDR2: SGDLS, YYNGEE. This CDR3 contains 12 residues. Researchers ran the PCR with 60 Vbeta and 13 Jbeta primers. Measured with immunoSEQ multiplex PCR; TCRdb has only the in-frame clones, and not every one. The repertoire has roughly 120,000 clones, roughly 80% of them found once; the top ten carry about 11%. The TCR was taken from a male donor in good health and CMV-seropositive. The rearrangement joins TRBV9 to TRBJ2-7; possibly TRBD1 for D (5 bases). The sequencing input was PBMCs. DNA for the CDR3: TGTGCCAGCGGGCAGGGCTCCTACGAGCAGTACTTC. Amino acid sequence: CASGQGSYEQYF.